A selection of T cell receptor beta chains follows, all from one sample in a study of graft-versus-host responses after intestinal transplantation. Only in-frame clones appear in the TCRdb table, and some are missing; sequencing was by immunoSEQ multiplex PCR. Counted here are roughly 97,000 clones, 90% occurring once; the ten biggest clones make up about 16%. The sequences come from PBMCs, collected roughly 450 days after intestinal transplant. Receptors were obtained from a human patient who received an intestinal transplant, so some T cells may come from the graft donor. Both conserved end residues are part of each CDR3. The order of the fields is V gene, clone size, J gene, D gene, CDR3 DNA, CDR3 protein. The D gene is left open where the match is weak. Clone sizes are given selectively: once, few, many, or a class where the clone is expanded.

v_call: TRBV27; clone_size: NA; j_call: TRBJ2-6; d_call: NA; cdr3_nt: TGTGCCAGCAGTAGTCGGAACGACCCCTCTGGGGCCAACGTCCTGACTTTC; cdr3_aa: CASSSRNDPSGANVLTF
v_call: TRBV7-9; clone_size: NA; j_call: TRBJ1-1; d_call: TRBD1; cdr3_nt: TGTGCCAGCACCACCGACAGGGGTCGCACTGAAGCTTTCTTT; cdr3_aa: CASTTDRGRTEAFF
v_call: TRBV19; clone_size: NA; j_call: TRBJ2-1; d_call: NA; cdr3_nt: TGTGCCAGTAGTAGAACCGTTGTGGTGCACAATGAGCAGTTCTTC; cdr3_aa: CASSRTVVVHNEQFF
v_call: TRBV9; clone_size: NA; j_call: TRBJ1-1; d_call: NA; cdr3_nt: TGTGCCAGCAGTTCGATTGGACGGTCGAACACTGAAGCTTTCTTT; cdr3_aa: CASSSIGRSNTEAFF
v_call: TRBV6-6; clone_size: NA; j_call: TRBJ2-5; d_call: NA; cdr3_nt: TGTGCCAGCAGTTACTTTTCTTGGGAGCAGTACTTC; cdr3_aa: CASSYFSWEQYF
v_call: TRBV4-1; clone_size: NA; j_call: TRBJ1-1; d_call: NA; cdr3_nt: TGCGCCAGCAGCCCCAAGGCCCCAAGTGGGACTGAAGCTTTCTTT; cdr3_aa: CASSPKAPSGTEAFF
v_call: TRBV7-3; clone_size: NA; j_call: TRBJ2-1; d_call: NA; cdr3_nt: TGTGCCAGCAGTCTGACAGGCGTCGATGAGCAGTTCTTC; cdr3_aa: CASSLTGVDEQFF
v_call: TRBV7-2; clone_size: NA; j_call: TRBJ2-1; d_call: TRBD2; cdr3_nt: TGTGCCAGCAGCTCTACCGGGACTAGTAGGGGTGAGCAGTTCTTC; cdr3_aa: CASSSTGTSRGEQFF
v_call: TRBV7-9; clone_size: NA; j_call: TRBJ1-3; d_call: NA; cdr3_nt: TGTGCCAGCAGCGCCCCAGGGACTGGAAACACCATATATTTT; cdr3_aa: CASSAPGTGNTIYF
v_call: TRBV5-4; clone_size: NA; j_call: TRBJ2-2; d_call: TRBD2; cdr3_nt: TGTGCCAGCAGCTTGATGGGACTAGCATCCGGGGAGCTGTTTTTT; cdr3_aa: CASSLMGLASGELFF
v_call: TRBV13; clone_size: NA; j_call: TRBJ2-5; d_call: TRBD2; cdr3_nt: TGTGCCAGCAGCTTATTCCGGGGGGGCTGGGAGACCCAGTACTTC; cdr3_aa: CASSLFRGGWETQYF
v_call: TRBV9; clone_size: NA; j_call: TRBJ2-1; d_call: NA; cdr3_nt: TGTGCCAGCAGCGTAGGGACTGAGCAGTTCTTC; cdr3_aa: CASSVGTEQFF
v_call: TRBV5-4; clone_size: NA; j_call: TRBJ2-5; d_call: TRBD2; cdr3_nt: TGTGCCAGCAGCTTGGCGACTAGCGGAGAGACCCAGTACTTC; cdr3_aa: CASSLATSGETQYF
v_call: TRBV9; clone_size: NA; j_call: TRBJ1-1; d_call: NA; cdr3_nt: TGTGCCAGCAGCCTCGCGGACGGGGGGAACACTGAAGCTTTCTTT; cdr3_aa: CASSLADGGNTEAFF
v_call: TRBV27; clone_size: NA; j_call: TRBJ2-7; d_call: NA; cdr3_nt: TGTGCCAGCAGCCGCGGTGGGGTCGAGCAGTACTTC; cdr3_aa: CASSRGGVEQYF
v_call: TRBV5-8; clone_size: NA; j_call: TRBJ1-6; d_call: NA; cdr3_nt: TGTGCCAGCAGCTCCGGACCGAATAATTCACCCCTCCACTTT; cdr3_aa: CASSSGPNNSPLHF
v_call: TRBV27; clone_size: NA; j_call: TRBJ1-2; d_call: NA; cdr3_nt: TGTGCCAGCAGTTTATCAGGGGCCGGGTATGGCTACACCTTC; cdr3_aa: CASSLSGAGYGYTF
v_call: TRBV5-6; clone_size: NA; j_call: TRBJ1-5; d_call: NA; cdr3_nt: TGTGCCAGCAGCTTGGCGGGGAGCAATCAGCCCCAGCATTTT; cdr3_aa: CASSLAGSNQPQHF
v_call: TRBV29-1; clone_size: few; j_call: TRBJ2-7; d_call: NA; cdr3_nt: TGCAGCTACCGACCCTTAGGGGGCTACGAGCAGTACTTC; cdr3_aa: CSYRPLGGYEQYF
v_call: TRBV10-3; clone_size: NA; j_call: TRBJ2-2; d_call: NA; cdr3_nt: TGTGCCATCAGTGAGACTGACTACCCCTTAAACACCGGGGAGCTGTTTTTT; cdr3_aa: CAISETDYPLNTGELFF
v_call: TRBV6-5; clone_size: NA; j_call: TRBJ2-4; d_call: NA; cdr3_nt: TGTGCCAGCAGCTCCGCCACCAAAAACATTCAGTACTTC; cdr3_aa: CASSSATKNIQYF
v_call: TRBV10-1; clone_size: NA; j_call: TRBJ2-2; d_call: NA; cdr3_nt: TGCGCCAGCAGCTCGGGATCCAGCACCGGGGAGCTGTTTTTT; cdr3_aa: CASSSGSSTGELFF
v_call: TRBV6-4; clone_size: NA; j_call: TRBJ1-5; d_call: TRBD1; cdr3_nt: TGTGCCAGCAGAACAGGGGCGAGCAATCAGCCCCAGCATTTT; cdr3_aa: CASRTGASNQPQHF
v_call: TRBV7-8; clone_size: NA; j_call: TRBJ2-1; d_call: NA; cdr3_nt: TGTGCCAGCAGTCCGCATACGGGGTGGCCGTTCTTC; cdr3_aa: CASSPHTGWPFF
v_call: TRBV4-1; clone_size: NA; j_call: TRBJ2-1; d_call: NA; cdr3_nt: TGCGCCAGCAGCCCTAGAGGTCGACACCCAACCTCCTACAATGAGCAGTTCTTC; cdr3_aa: CASSPRGRHPTSYNEQFF
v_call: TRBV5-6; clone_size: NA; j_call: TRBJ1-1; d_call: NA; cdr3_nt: TGTGCCAGCAGCGGAGCCGGGCCCCCTGAAGCTTTCTTT; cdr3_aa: CASSGAGPPEAFF
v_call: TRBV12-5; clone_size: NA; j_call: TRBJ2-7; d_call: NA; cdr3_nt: TGTGCTAGTGGTTTTTTCGGGACATCAAGGGCCTACGAGCAGTACTTC; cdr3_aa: CASGFFGTSRAYEQYF
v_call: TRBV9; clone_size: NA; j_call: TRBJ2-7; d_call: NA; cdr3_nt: TGTGCCAGCAGCTCCCAGGTGGATTACGAGCAGTACTTC; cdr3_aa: CASSSQVDYEQYF
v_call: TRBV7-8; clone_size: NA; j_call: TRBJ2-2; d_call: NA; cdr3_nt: TGTGCCAGCAGCTCCCAGGGGCCCGGGGAGCTGTTTTTT; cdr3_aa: CASSSQGPGELFF
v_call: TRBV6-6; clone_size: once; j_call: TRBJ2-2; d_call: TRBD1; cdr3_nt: TGTGCCAGCAGTTGGACAGGGGGAGTTACCGGGGAGCTGTTTTTT; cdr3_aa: CASSWTGGVTGELFF
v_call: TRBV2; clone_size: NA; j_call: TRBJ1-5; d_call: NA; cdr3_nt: TGTGCCAGCAGTCGCAGGAGCGGGCAGCCCCAGCATTTT; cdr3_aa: CASSRRSGQPQHF
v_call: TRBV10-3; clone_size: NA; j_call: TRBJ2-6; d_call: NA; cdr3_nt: TGTGCCATCGCCCGGTGGGGAGAGCCTGGGGCCAACGTCCTGACTTTC; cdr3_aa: CAIARWGEPGANVLTF
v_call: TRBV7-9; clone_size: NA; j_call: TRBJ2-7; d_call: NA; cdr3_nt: TGTGCCAGCAGCTTAATCGTGCCCTATCACTACGAGCAGTACTTC; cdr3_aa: CASSLIVPYHYEQYF
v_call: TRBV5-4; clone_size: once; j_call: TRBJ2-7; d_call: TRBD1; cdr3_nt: TGTGCCAGCAGCTTGGGAGGGACAGGGGCCGCGGGGCAGTACTTC; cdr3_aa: CASSLGGTGAAGQYF
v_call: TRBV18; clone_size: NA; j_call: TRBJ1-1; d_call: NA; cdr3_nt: TGTGCCAGCTCACCCCCGGAAGGGTATAGGACTGAAGCTTTCTTT; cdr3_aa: CASSPPEGYRTEAFF
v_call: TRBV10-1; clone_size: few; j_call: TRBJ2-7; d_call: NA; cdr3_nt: TGCGCCAGCAGTGGTCCATCCGGGGAGCAGTACTTC; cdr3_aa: CASSGPSGEQYF
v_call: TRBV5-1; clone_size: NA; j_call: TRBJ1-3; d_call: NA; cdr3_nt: TGCGCCAGCACCATGACAGGCAGTTCTGGAAGCACCATATATTTT; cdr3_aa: CASTMTGSSGSTIYF